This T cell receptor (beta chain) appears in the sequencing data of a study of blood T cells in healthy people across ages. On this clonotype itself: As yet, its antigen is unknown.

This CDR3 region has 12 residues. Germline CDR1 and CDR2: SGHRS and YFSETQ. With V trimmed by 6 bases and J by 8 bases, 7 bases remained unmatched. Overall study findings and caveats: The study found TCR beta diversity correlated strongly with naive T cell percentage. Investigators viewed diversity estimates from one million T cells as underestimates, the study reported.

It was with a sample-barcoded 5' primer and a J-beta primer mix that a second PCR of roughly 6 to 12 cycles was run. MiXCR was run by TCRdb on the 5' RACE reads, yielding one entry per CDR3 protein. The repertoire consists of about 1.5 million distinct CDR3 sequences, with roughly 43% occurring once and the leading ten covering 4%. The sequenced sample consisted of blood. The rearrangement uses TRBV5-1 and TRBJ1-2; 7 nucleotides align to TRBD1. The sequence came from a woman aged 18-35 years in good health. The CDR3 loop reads CASTKDRSGYTF. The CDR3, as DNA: TGCGCCAGCACCAAGGACAGGTCGGGCTACACCTTC. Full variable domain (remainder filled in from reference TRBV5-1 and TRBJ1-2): KAGVTQTPRYLIKTRGQQVTLSCSPISGHRSVSWYQQTPGQGLQFLFEYFSETQRNKGNFPGRFSGRQFSNSRSEMNVSTLELGDSALYLCASTKDRSGYTFGSGTRLTVV.